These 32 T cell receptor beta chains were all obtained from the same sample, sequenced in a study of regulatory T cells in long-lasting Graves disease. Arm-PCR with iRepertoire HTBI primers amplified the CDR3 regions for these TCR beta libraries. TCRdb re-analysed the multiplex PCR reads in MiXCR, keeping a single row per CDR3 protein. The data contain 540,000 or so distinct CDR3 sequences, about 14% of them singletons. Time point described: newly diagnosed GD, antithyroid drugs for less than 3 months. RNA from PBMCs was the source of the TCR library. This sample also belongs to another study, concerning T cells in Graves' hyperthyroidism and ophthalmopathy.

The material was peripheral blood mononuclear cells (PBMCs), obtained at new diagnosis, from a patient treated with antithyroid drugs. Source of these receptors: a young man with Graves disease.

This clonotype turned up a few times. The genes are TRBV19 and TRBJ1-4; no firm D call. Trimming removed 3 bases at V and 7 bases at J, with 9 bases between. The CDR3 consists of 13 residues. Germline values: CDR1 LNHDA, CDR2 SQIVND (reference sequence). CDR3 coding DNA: TGTGCCAGTAGTATTTCAAGTGGTGAAAAACTGTTTTTT. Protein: CASSISSGEKLFF.

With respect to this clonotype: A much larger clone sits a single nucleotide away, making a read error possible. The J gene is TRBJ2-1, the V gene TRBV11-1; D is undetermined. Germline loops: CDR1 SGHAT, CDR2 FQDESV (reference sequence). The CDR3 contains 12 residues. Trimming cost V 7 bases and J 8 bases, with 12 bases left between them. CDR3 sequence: CASNRFLDEQFF. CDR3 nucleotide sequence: TGTGCCAGCAACCGCTTCCTAGATGAGCAGTTCTTC.

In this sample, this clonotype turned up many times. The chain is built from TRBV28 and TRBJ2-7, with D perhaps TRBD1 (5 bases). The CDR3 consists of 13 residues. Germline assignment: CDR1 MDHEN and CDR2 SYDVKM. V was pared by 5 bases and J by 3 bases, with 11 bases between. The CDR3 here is CASSLIGVYEQYF. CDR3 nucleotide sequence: TGTGCCAGCAGTCTAATAGGGGTCTACGAGCAGTACTTC.

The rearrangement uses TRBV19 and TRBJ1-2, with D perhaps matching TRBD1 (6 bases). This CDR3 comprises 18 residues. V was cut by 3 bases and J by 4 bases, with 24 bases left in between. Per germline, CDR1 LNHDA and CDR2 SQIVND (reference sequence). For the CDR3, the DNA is TGTGCCAGTAGTATTAGGGAGACTGGACAGTATCGTATCTATGGCTACACCTTC. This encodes CASSIRETGQYRIYGYTF.

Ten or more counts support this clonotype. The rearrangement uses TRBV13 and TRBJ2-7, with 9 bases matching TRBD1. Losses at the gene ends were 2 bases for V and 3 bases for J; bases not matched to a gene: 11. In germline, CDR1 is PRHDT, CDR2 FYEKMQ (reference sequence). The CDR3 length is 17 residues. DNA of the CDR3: TGTGCCAGCAGCTTACGGCCCGGGACAGGGTCTGGCTACGAGCAGTACTTC. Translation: CASSLRPGTGSGYEQYF.

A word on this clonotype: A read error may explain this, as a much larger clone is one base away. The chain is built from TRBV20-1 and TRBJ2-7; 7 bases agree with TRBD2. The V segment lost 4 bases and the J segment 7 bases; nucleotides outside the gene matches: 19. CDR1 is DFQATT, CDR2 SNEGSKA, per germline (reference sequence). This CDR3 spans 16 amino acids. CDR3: CSAKMSGLAVGNEQYF. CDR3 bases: TGCAGTGCTAAGATGTCGGGTCTAGCGGTCGGCAATGAGCAGTACTTC.

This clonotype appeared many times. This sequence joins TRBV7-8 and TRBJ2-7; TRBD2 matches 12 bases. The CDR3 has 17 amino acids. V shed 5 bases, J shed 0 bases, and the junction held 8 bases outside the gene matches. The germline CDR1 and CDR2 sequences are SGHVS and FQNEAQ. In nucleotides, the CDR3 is TGTGCCAGCAGCACCCTGTCGGGACTAGCGGGCTCCTACGAGCAGTACTTC. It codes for CASSTLSGLAGSYEQYF.

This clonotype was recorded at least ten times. The CDR3 DNA is TGTGCCAGCTCACCGGGACAGAACTACGAGCAGTACTTC. The encoded protein is CASSPGQNYEQYF. The chain recombines TRBV18 with TRBJ2-7; 7 bases match TRBD1. Germline CDR1 and CDR2: KGHSH and LQKENI. V shed 3 bases and J 3 bases; nucleotides not matched to a gene: 2. This CDR3 region has 13 residues.

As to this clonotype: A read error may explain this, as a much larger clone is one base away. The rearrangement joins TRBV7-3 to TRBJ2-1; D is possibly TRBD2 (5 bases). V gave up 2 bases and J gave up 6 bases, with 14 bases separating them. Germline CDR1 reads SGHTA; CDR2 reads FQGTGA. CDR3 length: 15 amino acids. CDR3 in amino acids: CASSLLEGAFNEQFF. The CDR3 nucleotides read TGTGCCAGCAGCTTATTAGAGGGAGCCTTCAATGAGCAGTTCTTC.

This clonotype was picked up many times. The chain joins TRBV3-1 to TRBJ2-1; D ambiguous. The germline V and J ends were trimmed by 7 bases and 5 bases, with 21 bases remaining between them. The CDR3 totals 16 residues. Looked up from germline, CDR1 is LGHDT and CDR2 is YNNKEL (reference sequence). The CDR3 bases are TGTGCCAGCACCACATCGGGTAGGACCAACCACAATGAGCAGTTCTTC. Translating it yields CASTTSGRTNHNEQFF.

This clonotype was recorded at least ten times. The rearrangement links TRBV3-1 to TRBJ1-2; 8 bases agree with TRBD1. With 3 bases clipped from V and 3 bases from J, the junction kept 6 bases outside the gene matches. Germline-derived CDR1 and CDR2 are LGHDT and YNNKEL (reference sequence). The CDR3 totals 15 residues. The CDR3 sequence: CASSQGTGFHYGYTF. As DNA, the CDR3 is TGTGCCAGCAGCCAGGGGACAGGATTTCACTATGGCTACACCTTC.

CDR3: CASSPSESWVSNYGYTF. CDR3 DNA sequence: TGTGCCAGCTCACCATCGGAGTCTTGGGTTTCGAACTATGGCTACACCTTC. The rearrangement joins TRBV18 to TRBJ1-2; unclear D gene. Trimming took off 2 bases at V and 2 bases at J, with 18 bases between the two ends. This CDR3 comprises 17 residues. CDR1 KGHSH and CDR2 LQKENI come from the germline V gene.

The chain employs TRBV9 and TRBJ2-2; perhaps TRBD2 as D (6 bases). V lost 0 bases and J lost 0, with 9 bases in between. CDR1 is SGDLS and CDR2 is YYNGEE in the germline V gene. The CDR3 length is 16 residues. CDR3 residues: CASSVAGTSNTGELFF. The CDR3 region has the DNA TGTGCCAGCAGCGTAGCCGGGACTTCGAACACCGGGGAGCTGTTTTTT.

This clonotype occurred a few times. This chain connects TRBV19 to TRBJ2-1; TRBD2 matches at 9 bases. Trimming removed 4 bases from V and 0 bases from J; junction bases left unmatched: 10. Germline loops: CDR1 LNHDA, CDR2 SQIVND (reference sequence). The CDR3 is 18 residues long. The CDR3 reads CASSTLAGKGSSYNEQFF. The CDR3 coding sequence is TGTGCCAGTAGTACCCTAGCGGGAAAGGGGAGCTCCTACAATGAGCAGTTCTTC.

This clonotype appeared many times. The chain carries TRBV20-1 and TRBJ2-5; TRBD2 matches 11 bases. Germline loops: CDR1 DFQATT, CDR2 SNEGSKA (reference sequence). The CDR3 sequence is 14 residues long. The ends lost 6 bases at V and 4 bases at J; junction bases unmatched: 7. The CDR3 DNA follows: TGCAGTGCCAGACTAGCGGGACTTGGAGAGACCCAGTACTTC. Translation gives CSARLAGLGETQYF.

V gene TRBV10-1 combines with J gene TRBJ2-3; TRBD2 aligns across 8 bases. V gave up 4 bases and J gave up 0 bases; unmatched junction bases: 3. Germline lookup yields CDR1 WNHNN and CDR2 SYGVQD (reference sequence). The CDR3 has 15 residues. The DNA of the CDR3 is TGCGCCAGCAGTGGACTAGCGAAAAGCACAGATACGCAGTATTTT. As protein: CASSGLAKSTDTQYF.

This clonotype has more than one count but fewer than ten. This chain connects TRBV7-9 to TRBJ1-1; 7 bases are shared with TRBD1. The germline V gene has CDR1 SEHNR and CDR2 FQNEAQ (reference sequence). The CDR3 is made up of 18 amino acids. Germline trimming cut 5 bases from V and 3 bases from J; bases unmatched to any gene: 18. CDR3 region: CASSASGTESSGDTEAFF. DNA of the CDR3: TGTGCCAGCAGCGCTTCCGGGACAGAGTCCTCCGGGGACACTGAAGCTTTCTTT.

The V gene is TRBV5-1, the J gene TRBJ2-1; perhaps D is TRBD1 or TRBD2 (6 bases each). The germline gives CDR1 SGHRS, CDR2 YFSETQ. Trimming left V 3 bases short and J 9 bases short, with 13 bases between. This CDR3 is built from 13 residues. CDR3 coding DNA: TGCGCCAGCAGCTCAACGGGGGCGGGTGAGCAGTTCTTC. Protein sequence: CASSSTGAGEQFF. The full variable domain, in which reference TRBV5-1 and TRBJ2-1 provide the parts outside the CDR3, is KAGVTQTPRYLIKTRGQQVTLSCSPISGHRSVSWYQQTPGQGLQFLFEYFSETQRNKGNFPGRFSGRQFSNSRSEMNVSTLELGDSALYLCASSSTGAGEQFFGPGTRLTVL.

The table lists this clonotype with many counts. The DNA of the CDR3 is TGCAGTGCTAGAGGGACAGGGGGGGACAATCAGCCCCAGCATTTT. Protein: CSARGTGGDNQPQHF. The chain has TRBV20-1 and TRBJ1-5, with TRBD1 identical over 10 bases. The CDR3 is 15 amino acids. V gave up 1 base and J gave up 3 bases; unmatched junction bases: 3. Germline CDR1 reads DFQATT; CDR2 reads SNEGSKA (reference sequence).

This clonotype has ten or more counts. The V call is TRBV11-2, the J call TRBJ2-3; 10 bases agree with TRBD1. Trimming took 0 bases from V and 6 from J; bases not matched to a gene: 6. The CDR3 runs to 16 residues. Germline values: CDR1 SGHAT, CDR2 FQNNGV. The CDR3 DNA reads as TGTGCCAGCAGCTTAGAGGGGACAGGGGTTGTGGATACGCAGTATTTT. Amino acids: CASSLEGTGVVDTQYF.

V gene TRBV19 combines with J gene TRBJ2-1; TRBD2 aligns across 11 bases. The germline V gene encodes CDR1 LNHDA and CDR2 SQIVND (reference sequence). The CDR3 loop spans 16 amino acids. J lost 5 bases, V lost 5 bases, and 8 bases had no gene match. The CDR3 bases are TGTGCCAGTAGTCCGAGACTAGCGGGAATCCACAATGAGCAGTTCTTC. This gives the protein CASSPRLAGIHNEQFF.

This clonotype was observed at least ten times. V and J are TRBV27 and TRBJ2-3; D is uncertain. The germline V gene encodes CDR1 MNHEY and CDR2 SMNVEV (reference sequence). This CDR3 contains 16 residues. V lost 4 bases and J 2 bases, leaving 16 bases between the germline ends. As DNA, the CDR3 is TGTGCCAGCAGTTCCTACCCCCAAGTTGACACAGATACGCAGTATTTT. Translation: CASSSYPQVDTDTQYF.

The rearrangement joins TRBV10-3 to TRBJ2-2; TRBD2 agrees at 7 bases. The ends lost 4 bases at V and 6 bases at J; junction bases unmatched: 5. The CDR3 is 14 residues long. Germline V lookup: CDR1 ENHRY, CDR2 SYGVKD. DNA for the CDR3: TGTGCCATCAGTGTGCGGGAGACGGCCGGGGAGCTGTTTTTT. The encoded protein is CAISVRETAGELFF.

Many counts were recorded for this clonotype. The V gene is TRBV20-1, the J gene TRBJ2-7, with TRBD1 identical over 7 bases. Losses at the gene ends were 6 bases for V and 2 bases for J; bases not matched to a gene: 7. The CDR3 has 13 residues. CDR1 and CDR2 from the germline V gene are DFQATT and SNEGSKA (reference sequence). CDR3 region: CSALGDRAYEQYF. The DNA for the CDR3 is TGCAGTGCCCTTGGGGACAGAGCCTACGAGCAGTACTTC.

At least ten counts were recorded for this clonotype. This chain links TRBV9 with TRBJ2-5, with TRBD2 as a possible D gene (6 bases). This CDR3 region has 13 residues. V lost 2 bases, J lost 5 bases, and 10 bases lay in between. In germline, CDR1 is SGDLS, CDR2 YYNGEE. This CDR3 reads CASSVEGIETQYF. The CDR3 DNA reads TGTGCCAGCAGCGTGGAGGGAATTGAGACCCAGTACTTC.

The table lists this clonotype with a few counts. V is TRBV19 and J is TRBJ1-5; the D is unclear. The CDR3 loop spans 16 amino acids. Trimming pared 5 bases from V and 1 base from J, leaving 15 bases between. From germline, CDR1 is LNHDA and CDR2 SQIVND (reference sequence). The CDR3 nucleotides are TGTGCCAGTAGTGGGTGGGGTTTCGAAAGCAATCAGCCCCAGCATTTT. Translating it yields CASSGWGFESNQPQHF.

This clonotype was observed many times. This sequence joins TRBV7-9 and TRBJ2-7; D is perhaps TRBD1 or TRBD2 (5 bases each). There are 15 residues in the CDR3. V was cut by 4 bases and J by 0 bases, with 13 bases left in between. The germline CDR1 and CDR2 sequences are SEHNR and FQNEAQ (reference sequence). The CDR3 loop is CASSSSLGTSYEQYF. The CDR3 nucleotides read TGTGCCAGCAGCTCCTCACTAGGGACCTCCTACGAGCAGTACTTC.

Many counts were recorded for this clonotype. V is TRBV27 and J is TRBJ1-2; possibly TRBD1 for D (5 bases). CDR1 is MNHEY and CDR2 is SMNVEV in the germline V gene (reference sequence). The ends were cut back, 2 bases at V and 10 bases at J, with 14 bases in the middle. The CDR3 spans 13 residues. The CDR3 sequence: CASSLGGARYYTF. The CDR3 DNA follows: TGTGCCAGCAGTTTAGGAGGGGCTAGATACTACACCTTC.

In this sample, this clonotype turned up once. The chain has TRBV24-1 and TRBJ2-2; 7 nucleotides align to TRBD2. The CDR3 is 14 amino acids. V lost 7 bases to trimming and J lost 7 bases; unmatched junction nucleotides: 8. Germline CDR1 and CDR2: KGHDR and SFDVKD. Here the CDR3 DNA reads TGTGCCACCAGGGCTAGCGGAAACGGCGGGGAGCTGTTTTTT. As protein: CATRASGNGGELFF.

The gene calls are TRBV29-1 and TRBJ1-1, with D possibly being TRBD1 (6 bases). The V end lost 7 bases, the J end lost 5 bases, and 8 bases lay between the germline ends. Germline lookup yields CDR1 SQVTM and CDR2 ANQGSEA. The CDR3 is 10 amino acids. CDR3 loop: CSGTVTEAFF. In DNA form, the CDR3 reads TGCAGCGGGACAGTGACTGAAGCTTTCTTT.

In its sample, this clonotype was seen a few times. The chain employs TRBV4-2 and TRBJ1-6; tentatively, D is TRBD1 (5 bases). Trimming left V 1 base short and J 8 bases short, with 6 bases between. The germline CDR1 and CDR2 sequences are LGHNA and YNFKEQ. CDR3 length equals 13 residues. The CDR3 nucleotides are TGTGCCAGCAGCCAAGGAGGGGATTCACCCCTCCACTTT. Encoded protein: CASSQGGDSPLHF.

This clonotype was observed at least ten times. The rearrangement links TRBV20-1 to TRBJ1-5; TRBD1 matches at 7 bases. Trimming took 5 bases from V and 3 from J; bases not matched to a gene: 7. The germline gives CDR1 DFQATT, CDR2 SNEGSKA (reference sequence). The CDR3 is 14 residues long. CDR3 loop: CSAAVGTDNQPQHF. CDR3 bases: TGCAGTGCTGCTGTCGGGACAGACAATCAGCCCCAGCATTTT.